What follows are 30 T cell receptor beta chains derived from one specimen sequenced in a study of CD8+ T cells in alopecia areata (dated 2018 in TCRdb). The sample's treatment or condition label is to be understood as: oral pan-JAK inhibitor, 5-10 mg twice daily. Library method: the immunoSEQ multiplex PCR assay. RNA was extracted from all samples and reverse transcribed into cDNA as template for TCR sequencing. Held by TCRdb, this immuneACCESS table contains in-frame sequences only and omits some clones. Under half of the omission traces to an unresolved V gene where checked; the cause of the rest is unknown. In all, the sample holds approximately 210,000 clones, and roughly three fifths of those were seen once. Clones ranked in the top ten supply 0.95% to 1.5% of the sample. The starting material was CD4+ T cells sorted from blood, obtained at week 44, from a patient treated with tofacitinib. These receptors were taken from a human donor with alopecia areata.

This clone was seen a handful of times. The rearrangement uses TRBV29-1 and TRBJ2-2, with unresolved D. The CDR3 extends over 12 amino acids. Trimming pared 4 bases from V and 6 bases from J, leaving 9 bases between. CDR1 SQVTM and CDR2 ANQGSEA come from the germline V gene. The CDR3 nucleotides read TGCAGCGTTGCGTACGGCCCCGGGGAGCTGTTTTTT. This sequence encodes CSVAYGPGELFF.

This clone was seen more than once but under ten times. The V gene is TRBV5-6, the J gene TRBJ2-7; TRBD2 is a possible D gene (5 bases). Trimming took off 6 bases at V and 6 bases at J, with 19 bases between the two ends. Germline values: CDR1 SGHDT, CDR2 YYEEEE. The CDR3 has 14 amino acids. CDR3 region: CASNILGSGFEQYF. For the CDR3, the DNA is TGTGCCAGCAACATCCTGGGATCGGGGTTCGAGCAGTACTTC.

This rearrangement joins TRBV10-3 to TRBJ2-7; D is ambiguous. The CDR3 extends over 11 amino acids. The ends were cut back, 6 bases at V and 7 bases at J, with 10 bases in the middle. The V gene's germline CDR1 is ENHRY and CDR2 SYGVKD. CDR3 region: CAIRTPEEQYF. The CDR3 nucleotides are TGTGCCATCAGGACCCCGGAAGAGCAGTACTTC.

The genes are TRBV5-4 and TRBJ2-1; unclear D gene. V was clipped by 1 base and J by 7 bases, with 9 bases between them. Germline CDR1 is SGHNT and CDR2 is YYREEE (reference sequence). CDR3 length: 13 amino acids. CDR3 nucleotide sequence: TGTGCCAGCAGCTTGCCACTTGGAAATGAGCAGTTCTTC. Its translation: CASSLPLGNEQFF.

The rearrangement links TRBV2 to TRBJ2-6; D not resolved. The CDR3 is made up of 15 amino acids. Trimming stripped 7 bases from V and 0 bases from J, with 10 bases between. Germline V lookup: CDR1 SNHLY, CDR2 FYNNEI. Here the CDR3 DNA reads TGTGCCAGCACGATTGAGAGCTCTGGGGCCAACGTCCTGACTTTC. This encodes CASTIESSGANVLTF.

This chain connects TRBV15 to TRBJ2-6; D is ambiguous. This CDR3 contains 14 residues. The V gene's germline CDR1 is LNHNV and CDR2 YYDKDF (reference sequence). Trimming left V 4 bases short and J 6 bases short, with 10 bases between. CDR3 protein: CATSTPLKANVLTF. The DNA for the CDR3 is TGTGCCACCAGCACGCCCCTTAAGGCCAACGTCCTGACTTTC.

V is TRBV2 and J is TRBJ2-3, with 13 bases aligning to TRBD2. This CDR3 comprises 14 residues. The ends lost 9 bases at V and 3 bases at J; junction bases unmatched: 3. Germline lookup yields CDR1 SNHLY and CDR2 FYNNEI. The CDR3 DNA sequence: TGTGCCAGTCAACTAGCGGGGGGGACAGATACGCAGTATTTT. Translation gives CASQLAGGTDTQYF.

The chain recombines TRBV29-1 with TRBJ2-1; D may correspond to TRBD1 or TRBD2 (6 bases each). Trimming stripped 6 bases from V and 8 bases from J, with 14 bases between. The length of the CDR3 is 12 residues. The germline V gene encodes CDR1 SQVTM and CDR2 ANQGSEA. CDR3 coding DNA: TGCAGCGTCATGGAGGGGGTAGATGAGCAGTTCTTC. Amino acid sequence: CSVMEGVDEQFF.

This chain joins TRBV2 and TRBJ1-6; TRBD1 is a possible D gene (5 bases). The ends were cut back, 8 bases at V and 6 bases at J, with 11 bases in the middle. The CDR3 loop spans 13 amino acids. Germline CDR1 SNHLY, CDR2 FYNNEI. The CDR3 bases are TGTGCCAGCTTTCCAGGGCGTAATTCACCCCTCCACTTT. This translates into CASFPGRNSPLHF. The full variable domain, in which reference TRBV2 and TRBJ1-6 provide the parts outside the CDR3, is EPEVTQTPSHQVTQMGQEVILRCVPISNHLYFYWYRQILGQKVEFLVSFYNNEISEKSEIFDDQFSVERPDGSNFTLKIRSTKLEDSAMYFCASFPGRNSPLHFGNGTRLTVT.

The V gene is TRBV29-1, the J gene TRBJ1-2; D unclear. V lost 3 bases and J lost 4, with 12 bases in between. Germline lookup yields CDR1 SQVTM and CDR2 ANQGSEA. CDR3 size: 13 residues. The CDR3 loop is CSVEVDRSYGYTF. The CDR3 coding sequence is TGCAGCGTTGAGGTGGACCGTTCCTATGGCTACACCTTC.

The chain links TRBV4-1 to TRBJ1-1; 8 nucleotides agree with TRBD1. Trimming cost V 4 bases and J 0 bases; bases outside gene matches: 10. CDR1 is MGHRA and CDR2 is YSYEKL in the germline V gene. The CDR3 covers 17 residues. In nucleotides, the CDR3 is TGCGCCAGCAGCCCCGGTGGGACAGGCTACATGAACACTGAAGCTTTCTTT. Residues: CASSPGGTGYMNTEAFF.

V usage is TRBV30 and J usage is TRBJ2-1, with no clear D. Germline values: CDR1 GTSNPN, CDR2 SVGIG (reference sequence). This CDR3 comprises 12 residues. Between the trimmed V and J ends, which lost 0 bases and 14 bases, there was a span of 14 bases. As DNA, the CDR3 is TGTGCCTGGAGTGTACAAATGGGCCAGGAGTTCTTC. It specifies CAWSVQMGQEFF.

The chain uses TRBV5-6 and TRBJ1-6; D remains ambiguous. This CDR3 contains 11 residues. Trimming took off 3 bases at V and 10 bases at J, with 5 bases between the two ends. The germline V gene encodes CDR1 SGHDT and CDR2 YYEEEE. Written as DNA, the CDR3 is TGTGCCAGCAGCTCACACTCACCCCTCCACTTT. Its protein product is CASSSHSPLHF. Variable domain in full (rest from reference TRBV5-6 and TRBJ1-6): DAGVTQSPTHLIKTRGQQVTLRCSPKSGHDTVSWYQQALGQGPQFIFQYYEEEERQRGNFPDRFSGHQFPNYSSELNVNALLLGDSALYLCASSSHSPLHFGNGTRLTVT.

The V and J genes are TRBV5-6 and TRBJ2-2; TRBD2 is a possible D gene (5 bases). The CDR3 is 13 amino acids. Trimming shortened V by 4 bases and J by 5 bases, and 9 bases separated the two germline ends. The V gene's germline CDR1 is SGHDT and CDR2 YYEEEE. In DNA form, the CDR3 reads TGTGCCAGCAGCGCGGACTTTACCGGGGAGCTGTTTTTT. It codes for CASSADFTGELFF.

The CDR3 nucleotides are TGTGCCAGCAGCATTCCTCCCTGGGGAGAGCAGTACTTC. Translation: CASSIPPWGEQYF. The chain uses TRBV27 and TRBJ2-7; no firm D call. CDR1 is MNHEY, CDR2 SMNVEV, per germline (reference sequence). This CDR3 comprises 13 residues. V was cut by 6 bases and J by 7 bases, with 16 bases left in between.

The chain recombines TRBV14 with TRBJ2-1; a possible D gene is TRBD2 (7 bases). V lost 4 bases and J 7 bases, leaving 17 bases between the germline ends. Germline V lookup: CDR1 SGHDN, CDR2 FVKESK. This CDR3 comprises 15 residues. CDR3 protein: CASSRGRGLANEQFF. DNA for the CDR3: TGTGCCAGCAGCCGAGGGCGGGGGCTTGCAAATGAGCAGTTCTTC.

The chain uses TRBV2 and TRBJ2-3; D possibly corresponds to TRBD1 (5 bases). The CDR3 extends over 14 amino acids. Germline CDR1 and CDR2: SNHLY and FYNNEI. The V end lost 6 bases, the J end lost 4 bases, and 14 bases lay between the germline ends. This CDR3 is CASRAGWVADTQYF. CDR3 in DNA: TGTGCCAGCAGGGCAGGGTGGGTAGCAGATACGCAGTATTTT.

The chain couples TRBV2 to TRBJ2-6; D remains ambiguous. Trimming removed 6 bases at V and 0 bases at J, with 12 bases between. Germline V CDR1 and CDR2: SNHLY, FYNNEI. The CDR3 loop spans 16 amino acids. The CDR3 here is CASRSDVISGANVLTF. The CDR3 DNA follows: TGTGCCAGCAGGTCGGACGTTATCTCTGGGGCCAACGTCCTGACTTTC.

The chain recombines TRBV5-6 with TRBJ2-7; D perhaps matches TRBD2 (7 bases). This CDR3 contains 16 residues. The germline V gene encodes CDR1 SGHDT and CDR2 YYEEEE. The ends were cut back, 0 bases at V and 6 bases at J, with 19 bases in the middle. The CDR3 loop is CASSLDRGARPSEQYF. CDR3 nucleotide sequence: TGTGCCAGCAGCTTGGATCGGGGGGCGCGTCCCAGCGAGCAGTACTTC. The whole variable domain, filled in from reference TRBV5-6 and TRBJ2-7, reads DAGVTQSPTHLIKTRGQQVTLRCSPKSGHDTVSWYQQALGQGPQFIFQYYEEEERQRGNFPDRFSGHQFPNYSSELNVNALLLGDSALYLCASSLDRGARPSEQYFGPGTRLTVT.

This chain joins TRBV9 and TRBJ1-2, with 7 bases lining up with TRBD1. Per germline, CDR1 SGDLS and CDR2 YYNGEE. The J segment lost 8 bases and the V segment lost 2 bases, leaving 9 bases of the junction unmatched. CDR3 length: 14 amino acids. The CDR3 sequence is CASSVTGDRYGYTF. Here the CDR3 DNA reads TGTGCCAGCAGCGTTACAGGGGATCGCTACGGCTACACCTTC.

This clone has just one count. The chain couples TRBV29-1 to TRBJ1-1; no definite D call. The CDR3 has 11 amino acids. The germline V and J ends were trimmed by 5 bases and 4 bases, with 8 bases remaining between them. Germline V gene sequence: CDR1 SQVTM, CDR2 ANQGSEA. CDR3 sequence reads: CSVTRTTEAFF. The CDR3 nucleotides read TGCAGCGTTACAAGGACCACTGAAGCTTTCTTT.

There are a few counts of this clone. CDR3 in DNA: TGTGCCAGCAGCGTAGGGAGCGGGGGCTTCTACAATGAGCAGTTCTTC. Its translation: CASSVGSGGFYNEQFF. This chain links TRBV9 with TRBJ2-1; 8 bases align to TRBD2. The V and J ends lost 0 bases and 3 bases, in that order; junction bases with no gene match: 5. The CDR3 consists of 16 residues. In germline, CDR1 is SGDLS, CDR2 YYNGEE.

The chain carries TRBV29-1 and TRBJ2-6; 8 bases are shared with TRBD1. This CDR3 spans 12 amino acids. The V segment lost 6 bases and the J segment 13 bases; nucleotides outside the gene matches: 8. The V gene's germline CDR1 is SQVTM and CDR2 ANQGSEA. CDR3 sequence reads: CSVGQVGDVLTF. The CDR3 DNA follows: TGCAGCGTGGGACAGGTGGGGGATGTCCTGACTTTC.

The chain combines TRBV15 with TRBJ2-3; D not resolved. The CDR3 is 12 amino acids. Per germline, CDR1 LNHNV and CDR2 YYDKDF (reference sequence). V gave up 8 bases and J gave up 0 bases, with 6 bases separating them. CDR3 bases: TGTGCCACCGGCGGAAGCACAGATACGCAGTATTTT. This sequence encodes CATGGSTDTQYF.

This clone was seen a handful of times. This chain uses TRBV30 with TRBJ1-5; 7 bases fit TRBD1. CDR3 size: 15 residues. V lost 1 base, J lost 7 bases, and 10 bases stayed unmatched. Germline V gene data show CDR1 as GTSNPN and CDR2 as SVGIG (reference sequence). In nucleotides, the CDR3 is TGTGCCTGGAGTGGAAAAGGGGGCAACGGACAGCCCCAGCATTTT. Translation: CAWSGKGGNGQPQHF.

This chain connects TRBV10-3 to TRBJ1-2; tentatively, D is TRBD1 (5 bases). The CDR3 covers 14 residues. Germline CDR1 is ENHRY and CDR2 is SYGVKD. Between the trimmed V and J ends, which lost 7 bases and 6 bases, there was a span of 18 bases. CDR3 sequence: CAITPLEWGHGYTF. The CDR3 DNA is TGTGCCATCACTCCTCTGGAGTGGGGACATGGCTACACCTTC.

V is TRBV6-6 and J is TRBJ2-1; 8 bases are a match to TRBD1. Germline lookup yields CDR1 MNHNY and CDR2 SVGAGI (reference sequence). After removal of 4 bases from V and 12 bases from J, the junction contained 11 bases not matched to a gene. The CDR3 runs to 14 residues. The CDR3 protein is CASSSTPSGTGQFF. Here the CDR3 DNA reads TGTGCCAGCAGTTCAACCCCCTCCGGGACAGGGCAGTTCTTC.

This chain connects TRBV6-6 to TRBJ2-2, with D perhaps TRBD2 (7 bases). CDR3 length: 16 residues. Germline V gives CDR1 MNHNY, CDR2 SVGAGI (reference sequence). Trimming pared 3 bases from V and 0 bases from J, leaving 11 bases between. CDR3 protein: CASSYGGGANTGELFF. CDR3 sequence (DNA): TGTGCCAGCAGTTATGGCGGGGGCGCGAACACCGGGGAGCTGTTTTTT.

The V gene is TRBV14, the J gene TRBJ1-2; no clear D. V lost 1 base and J 12 bases, leaving 18 bases between the germline ends. The CDR3 is made up of 14 amino acids. Looked up from germline, CDR1 is SGHDN and CDR2 is FVKESK. CDR3 residues: CASSQGIKGPLDTF. CDR3 DNA: TGTGCCAGCAGCCAAGGGATTAAGGGCCCGCTAGACACCTTC.

The chain joins TRBV19 to TRBJ1-2; 8 bases align to TRBD1. The CDR3 runs to 16 residues. The trim removed 0 bases at V and 4 bases at J, leaving 7 bases unmatched. CDR1 and CDR2 (germline): LNHDA, SQIVND (reference sequence). CDR3 nucleotide sequence: TGTGCCAGTAGTATAGATCCAGGGGGCCGTACCTATGGCTACACCTTC. Protein product: CASSIDPGGRTYGYTF.